The 27 T cell receptor beta chains below all came from one sample that was sequenced in a study of shared clonotypes between healthy human individuals. Assay used: immunoSEQ multiplex PCR; TCRdb lists only in-frame clones, some missing. The data contain roughly 1.5 million clones, roughly 98% of them singletons. Sequenced input: naive CD4+ T cells sorted from blood. Subset described: CD45RA+ positively selected. The receptors stem from a man aged 25-45 years in good health.

The chain recombines TRBV19 with TRBJ2-7; 7 bases are a match to TRBD2. CDR3 size: 13 residues. Trimming at V came to 4 bases and at J to 3 bases, leaving 3 bases not matched to a gene. From germline, CDR1 is LNHDA and CDR2 SQIVND (reference sequence). CDR3 sequence reads: CASSRAGSYEQYF. DNA for the CDR3: TGTGCCAGTAGTAGAGCGGGGAGCTACGAGCAGTACTTC.

V usage is TRBV6-4 and J usage is TRBJ2-2, with a tentative D call TRBD2 (5 bases). This CDR3 spans 14 amino acids. The ends were cut back, 10 bases at V and 4 bases at J, with 16 bases in the middle. Per the germline V gene, CDR1 is MRHNA and CDR2 is SNTAGT. The CDR3 sequence is CATRTSMGTGELFF. The CDR3 DNA sequence: TGTGCCACCCGGACTTCGATGGGCACCGGGGAGCTGTTTTTT.

CDR3 residues: CASTLKAGHSEQFF. The CDR3 DNA sequence: TGTGCCAGCACCCTGAAAGCCGGACATTCTGAGCAGTTCTTC. This chain links TRBV6-1 with TRBJ2-1, with a weak D call TRBD1 (5 bases). Trimming took 7 bases from V and 9 from J, leaving 19 bases between them. Looked up from germline, CDR1 is MNHNS and CDR2 is SASEGT. The CDR3 runs to 14 residues.

As regards this clone: Other DNA sequences of this sample code for an identical CDR3. The rearrangement uses TRBV5-1 and TRBJ2-5; the D is unclear. V was shortened by 4 bases and J by 3 bases, with 4 bases between the two germline ends. This CDR3 has 11 amino acids. Germline CDR1 is SGHRS and CDR2 is YFSETQ. The CDR3 bases are TGCGCCAGCAGCGGGGAAGAGACCCAGTACTTC. This codes for CASSGEETQYF.

This clone has only one observation. This chain connects TRBV10-2 to TRBJ1-1; 7 bases match TRBD1. The CDR3 is 14 residues long. The germline V gene has CDR1 WSHSY and CDR2 SAAADI. The trim removed 6 bases at V and 0 bases at J, leaving 4 bases unmatched. CDR3 protein: CASRGDRLNTEAFF. CDR3 DNA sequence: TGCGCCAGCAGGGGGGACAGACTGAACACTGAAGCTTTCTTT.

The gene calls are TRBV19 and TRBJ1-2; D is ambiguous. Germline CDR1 LNHDA, CDR2 SQIVND (reference sequence). This CDR3 has 15 amino acids. Trimming pared 3 bases from V and 4 bases from J, leaving 15 bases between. The CDR3 DNA reads TGTGCCAGTAGTATCCTTGGCGGTGAGCGCTATGGCTACACCTTC. It translates to CASSILGGERYGYTF.

V usage is TRBV5-1 and J usage is TRBJ1-2, with TRBD1 matching over 9 bases. Germline trimming cut 4 bases from V and 7 bases from J; bases unmatched to any gene: 14. Per the germline V gene, CDR1 is SGHRS and CDR2 is YFSETQ. This CDR3 has 16 amino acids. CDR3: CASSRTGGQGNGGYTF. CDR3 DNA sequence: TGCGCCAGCAGCCGAACGGGGGGACAGGGAAATGGTGGCTACACCTTC.

The chain employs TRBV19 and TRBJ2-2; 13 bases line up with TRBD2. Germline CDR1 LNHDA, CDR2 SQIVND (reference sequence). Trimming at V came to 8 bases and at J to 4 bases, leaving 7 bases not matched to a gene. The length of the CDR3 is 16 residues. As DNA, the CDR3 is TGTGCCAGTCAACTAGCGGGAGGGCCGGGCACCGGGGAGCTGTTTTTT. Amino acid sequence: CASQLAGGPGTGELFF.

The rearrangement uses TRBV30 and TRBJ2-7; the D gene is possibly TRBD1 (5 bases). Germline V gene sequence: CDR1 GTSNPN, CDR2 SVGIG (reference sequence). V was shortened by 4 bases and J by 3 bases, with 7 bases between the two germline ends. The CDR3 spans 11 residues. For the CDR3, the DNA is TGTGCCTGGAAAGGGGTCTACGAGCAGTACTTC. Protein: CAWKGVYEQYF. Supplemented by reference TRBV30 and TRBJ2-7, the full variable domain reads SQTIHQWPATLVQPVGSPLSLECTVEGTSNPNLYWYRQAAGRGLQLLFYSVGIGQISSEVPQNLSASRPQDRQFILSSKKLLLSDSGFYLCAWKGVYEQYFGPGTRLTVT.

Concerning this clone: The same CDR3 also results from other DNA sequences found in this sample. The rearrangement uses TRBV28 and TRBJ2-7; D uncertain. The germline gives CDR1 MDHEN, CDR2 SYDVKM. This CDR3 contains 13 residues. Trimming took 3 bases from V and 2 from J, leaving 8 bases between them. CDR3 nucleotide sequence: TGTGCCAGCAGTTTGGGCGGTCCCTACGAGCAGTACTTC. It yields the protein CASSLGGPYEQYF.

The chain uses TRBV6-1 and TRBJ2-3, with 10 bases identical to TRBD2. Trimming removed 4 bases from V and 1 base from J; junction bases left unmatched: 8. The germline V gene encodes CDR1 MNHNS and CDR2 SASEGT. The CDR3 totals 17 residues. Written as DNA, the CDR3 is TGTGCCAGCAGTGTTCGGACTAGCGGCCTTGGCACAGATACGCAGTATTTT. Its protein product is CASSVRTSGLGTDTQYF.

The chain is built from TRBV5-1 and TRBJ2-1; TRBD1 aligns across 7 bases. V shed 1 base, J shed 5 bases, and the junction held 6 bases outside the gene matches. Per germline, CDR1 SGHRS and CDR2 YFSETQ. CDR3 length: 15 residues. CDR3 DNA: TGCGCCAGCAGCTTGATACAGGGGTCAGACAATGAGCAGTTCTTC. It translates to CASSLIQGSDNEQFF.

V gene TRBV28 combines with J gene TRBJ2-5; D possibly corresponds to TRBD2 (5 bases). In germline, CDR1 is MDHEN, CDR2 SYDVKM. The CDR3 covers 17 residues. Deletions cut 3 bases from V and 0 bases from J, with 17 bases between. CDR3 in amino acids: CASSFLWGEQYQETQYF. The CDR3 nucleotides read TGTGCCAGCAGTTTTCTATGGGGAGAGCAGTACCAAGAGACCCAGTACTTC.

The chain is built from TRBV11-2 and TRBJ1-4; D is unresolved. CDR1 and CDR2 (germline): SGHAT, FQNNGV. Trimming stripped 3 bases from V and 1 base from J, with 15 bases between. This CDR3 comprises 17 residues. The CDR3 reads CASSFPLLHVTNEKLFF. In DNA form, the CDR3 reads TGTGCCAGCAGCTTCCCTTTGTTACACGTAACTAATGAAAAACTGTTTTTT.

In this sample, this clone turned up once. The chain recombines TRBV4-3 with TRBJ1-5; 8 positions agree with TRBD1. Losses at the gene ends were 1 base for V and 2 bases for J; bases not matched to a gene: 1. Germline values: CDR1 LGHNA, CDR2 YSLEER. The CDR3 has 15 amino acids. DNA of the CDR3: TGCGCCAGCAGCCAAGTGGACAGGGGCAATCAGCCCCAGCATTTT. Amino acids: CASSQVDRGNQPQHF.

The chain couples TRBV28 to TRBJ1-3, with D uncertain. This CDR3 spans 14 amino acids. CDR1 is MDHEN, CDR2 SYDVKM, per germline. V shed 6 bases and J shed 4 bases, with 13 bases lying between them. CDR3 DNA: TGTGCCAGCAGCCCGCAATCGGTGGGAAACACCATATATTTT. This sequence encodes CASSPQSVGNTIYF. The full variable domain, with the rest looked up from reference TRBV28 and TRBJ1-3, is DVKVTQSSRYLVKRTGEKVFLECVQDMDHENMFWYRQDPGLGLRLIYFSYDVKMKEKGDIPEGYSVSREKKERFSLILESASTNQTSMYLCASSPQSVGNTIYFGEGSWLTVV.

As regards this clone: Different DNA sequences within this sample yield the same CDR3. V and J are TRBV5-1 and TRBJ1-4, with 7 bases that match TRBD1. CDR1 and CDR2 from the germline V gene are SGHRS and YFSETQ. This CDR3 comprises 13 residues. Trimming removed 4 bases from V and 5 bases from J; junction bases left unmatched: 2. The CDR3 sequence: CASSLQGNEKLFF. In DNA, the CDR3 is TGCGCCAGCAGCCTACAGGGGAATGAAAAACTGTTTTTT.

The V call is TRBV7-2, the J call TRBJ1-5; D perhaps matches TRBD1 (5 bases). The CDR3 is 14 amino acids. With 5 bases removed from V and 5 bases from J, the gap between germline ends came to 13 bases. The V gene's germline CDR1 is SGHTA and CDR2 FQGNSA. CDR3 DNA: TGTGCCAGCAGCACTCTAGACAGCTATCAGCCCCAGCATTTT. Translated: CASSTLDSYQPQHF.

The genes are TRBV7-6 and TRBJ2-1, with D perhaps matching TRBD1 or TRBD2 (6 bases each). CDR1 SGHVS and CDR2 FNYEAQ come from the germline V gene. The CDR3 sequence is 15 residues long. Trimming removed 4 bases at V and 9 bases at J, with 19 bases between. Written as DNA, the CDR3 is TGTGCCAGCAGCTCAACCGGGGGCTCTCTAGGTGAGCAGTTCTTC. It translates to CASSSTGGSLGEQFF.

This chain uses TRBV11-2 with TRBJ2-1; TRBD1 matches 8 bases. The germline V gene has CDR1 SGHAT and CDR2 FQNNGV. V trimming: 5 bases; J trimming: 4 bases; junction bases outside the gene matches: 10. The CDR3 has 16 amino acids. CDR3 nucleotide sequence: TGTGCCAGCAGCCCAAAGACAGGGGTCCCTTACAATGAGCAGTTCTTC. This gives the protein CASSPKTGVPYNEQFF.

As to this clone: Other nucleotide sequences in the sample specify the same CDR3. This chain's CDR3 is CASSLTGAGSYEQYF. As DNA, the CDR3 is TGCGCCAGCAGCCTAACGGGGGCAGGCTCCTACGAGCAGTACTTC. The rearrangement uses TRBV5-1 and TRBJ2-7; D tentatively fits TRBD1 or TRBD2 (6 bases each). The germline gives CDR1 SGHRS, CDR2 YFSETQ. Deletions cut 4 bases from V and 0 bases from J, with 14 bases between. This CDR3 region has 15 residues.

Notes on this clone: Within the sample, other DNA sequences also encode this same CDR3. This chain joins TRBV5-1 and TRBJ2-5; D is uncertain. The CDR3 runs to 14 residues. Trimming shortened V by 0 bases and J by 1 base, and 7 bases separated the two germline ends. CDR1 and CDR2 from the germline V gene are SGHRS and YFSETQ. The chain's CDR3 is CASSLVTSQETQYF. CDR3 sequence (DNA): TGCGCCAGCAGCTTGGTGACATCCCAAGAGACCCAGTACTTC. Full variable domain (remainder filled in from reference TRBV5-1 and TRBJ2-5): KAGVTQTPRYLIKTRGQQVTLSCSPISGHRSVSWYQQTPGQGLQFLFEYFSETQRNKGNFPGRFSGRQFSNSRSEMNVSTLELGDSALYLCASSLVTSQETQYFGPGTRLLVL.

This rearrangement joins TRBV19 to TRBJ1-1; the D is unclear. Per the germline V gene, CDR1 is LNHDA and CDR2 is SQIVND (reference sequence). The CDR3 is 15 amino acids. Between the trimmed V and J ends, which lost 3 bases and 4 bases, there was a span of 15 bases. This CDR3 reads CASSIRWEEGTEAFF. The CDR3 DNA reads as TGTGCCAGTAGTATTAGATGGGAGGAGGGCACTGAAGCTTTCTTT.

Worth noting for this clone: Other nucleotide sequences in the sample specify the same CDR3. The chain recombines TRBV15 with TRBJ2-1, with no clear D. Germline V CDR1 and CDR2: LNHNV, YYDKDF (reference sequence). V was cut by 3 bases and J by 7 bases, with 4 bases left in between. The CDR3 runs 11 residues. As DNA, the CDR3 is TGTGCCACCAGCAGGCTGAATGAGCAGTTCTTC. Protein sequence: CATSRLNEQFF.

The genes are TRBV19 and TRBJ1-2; tentative D call: TRBD1 (6 bases). The CDR3 is 15 residues long. In germline, CDR1 is LNHDA, CDR2 SQIVND (reference sequence). The ends were cut back, 4 bases at V and 8 bases at J, with 20 bases in the middle. This CDR3 is CASSTTGSSAFGYTF. The CDR3 bases are TGTGCCAGTAGTACTACAGGGAGTTCGGCTTTCGGCTACACCTTC.

The CDR3 protein is CSVRLAGTLYEQYF. The CDR3 bases are TGCAGCGTCAGACTAGCGGGAACCCTCTACGAGCAGTACTTC. This chain uses TRBV29-1 with TRBJ2-7; 11 nucleotides agree with TRBD2. From germline, CDR1 is SQVTM and CDR2 ANQGSEA. V lost 6 bases, J lost 3 bases, and 7 bases stayed unmatched. CDR3 length: 14 amino acids.

This sequence joins TRBV6-6 and TRBJ2-5; TRBD2 matches at 10 bases. This CDR3 region has 16 residues. Germline loops: CDR1 MNHNY, CDR2 SVGAGI (reference sequence). Trimming took 0 bases from V and 6 from J; bases not matched to a gene: 7. The CDR3 spells CASSYSRSGREKTQYF. Written as DNA, the CDR3 is TGTGCCAGCAGTTACTCTAGGAGCGGGAGGGAGAAGACCCAGTACTTC.